The clone carrying this T cell receptor (beta chain) was found a few times. Its antigen is as yet unknown. This entry belongs to a study of T cell repertoires in cytomegalovirus infection. Study as a whole: Indicated by public TCR beta signatures were CMV infection and matching HLA type.

A single record per CDR3 protein comes from TCRdb applying MiXCR to the reads. Among about 740,000 distinct CDR3 sequences listed, about 40% were seen once. V lost 4 bases, J lost 0 bases, and 4 bases stayed unmatched. The germline CDR1 and CDR2 sequences are KGHSH and LQKENI. The CDR3 spans 15 residues. Study observations and caveats: Ex vivo responses were dominated by HLA-C-restricted CMV-specific TCR beta clonotypes. Based on cumulative public TCR beta family frequency, carriers of CMV plus the relevant HLA were identified.

The chain employs TRBV18 and TRBJ2-3, with 7 bases lining up with TRBD2. The TCR comes from a human donor in good health (CMV status not recorded). Some clones in this sample may be carry-over from other donors' samples. Material: PBMCs. The CDR3 region is CASSHRDYSTDTQYF. CDR3 bases: TGTGCCAGCTCACACCGGGACTACAGCACAGATACGCAGTATTTT.